The TCR beta chain under discussion was sequenced for a study of blood T cell repertoires in COVID-19. Trimming cost V 4 bases and J 0 bases; bases outside gene matches: 2. Germline CDR1 LGHNA, CDR2 YNFKEQ. The CDR3 sequence is 14 residues long. The method was immunoSEQ multiplex PCR; TCRdb's version includes in-frame clones alone and lacks a portion of them. The data show about 150,000 clones, with around 84% seen just once and 2.6% held by the top ten. Source material: peripheral blood. This TCR was sampled from a human donor with acute or convalescent COVID-19. The donor label of this sample is uncertain. This rearrangement joins TRBV4-2 to TRBJ1-1; TRBD1 agrees at 7 bases. The CDR3 reads CASSPTGMNTEAFF. CDR3 bases: TGTGCCAGCAGCCCGACAGGGATGAACACTGAAGCTTTCTTT.